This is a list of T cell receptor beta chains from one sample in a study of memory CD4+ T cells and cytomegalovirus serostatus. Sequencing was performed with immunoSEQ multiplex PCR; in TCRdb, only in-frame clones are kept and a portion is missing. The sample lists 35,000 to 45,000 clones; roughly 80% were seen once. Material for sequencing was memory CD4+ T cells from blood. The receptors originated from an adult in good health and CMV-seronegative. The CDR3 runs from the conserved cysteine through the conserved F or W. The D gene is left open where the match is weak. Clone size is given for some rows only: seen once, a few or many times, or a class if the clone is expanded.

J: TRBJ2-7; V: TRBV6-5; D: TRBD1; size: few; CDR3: CASSYSQGVGYEQYF; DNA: TGTGCCAGCAGTTACTCGCAGGGGGTGGGCTACGAGCAGTACTTC
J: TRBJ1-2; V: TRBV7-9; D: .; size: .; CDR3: CASSLGRGYGYTF; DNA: TGTGCCAGCAGCCTGGGGCGGGGCTATGGCTACACCTTC
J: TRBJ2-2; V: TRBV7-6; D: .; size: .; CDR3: CASSFVAKSTGELFF; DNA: TGTGCCAGCAGCTTTGTCGCCAAAAGCACCGGGGAGCTGTTTTTT
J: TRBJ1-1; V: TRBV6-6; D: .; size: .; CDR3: CASRGRGGRKTEAFF; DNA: TGTGCCAGCAGGGGGAGAGGGGGGCGGAAGACCGAAGCTTTCTTT
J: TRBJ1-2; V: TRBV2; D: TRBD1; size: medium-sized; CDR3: CASSVQGENGYTF; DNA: TGTGCCAGCAGTGTACAGGGGGAGAATGGCTACACCTTC
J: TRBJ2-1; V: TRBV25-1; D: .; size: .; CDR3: CASTPIGRGGNEQFF; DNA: TGTGCCAGCACCCCAATAGGGCGGGGAGGTAATGAGCAGTTCTTC
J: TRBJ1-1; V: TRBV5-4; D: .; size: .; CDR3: CASTTSWGNTEAFF; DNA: TGTGCCAGCACCACAAGTTGGGGGAACACTGAAGCTTTCTTT
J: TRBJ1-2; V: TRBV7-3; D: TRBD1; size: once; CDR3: CASSPDPGQGRQGYTF; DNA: TGTGCCAGCAGCCCCGATCCGGGACAGGGACGCCAGGGCTACACCTTC
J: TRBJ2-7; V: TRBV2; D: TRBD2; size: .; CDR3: CASSATSGGSYEQYF; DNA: TGTGCCAGCAGCGCTACTAGCGGAGGCTCCTACGAGCAGTACTTC
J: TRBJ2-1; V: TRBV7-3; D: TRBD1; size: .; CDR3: CASSYGTGNNEQFF; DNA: TGTGCCAGCAGCTACGGGACAGGGAACAATGAGCAGTTCTTC
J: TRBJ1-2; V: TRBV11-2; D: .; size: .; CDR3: CASSLPGRVYGYTF; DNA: TGTGCCAGCAGCCTCCCCGGTCGGGTCTATGGCTACACCTTC
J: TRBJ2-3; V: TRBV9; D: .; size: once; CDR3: CASSQRRVLGTDTQYF; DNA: TGTGCCAGCAGTCAGAGAAGGGTGCTCGGCACAGATACGCAGTATTTT
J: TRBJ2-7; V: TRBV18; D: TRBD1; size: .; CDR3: CASSPTTGGYEQYF; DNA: TGTGCCAGCTCACCCACGACAGGGGGCTACGAGCAGTACTTC
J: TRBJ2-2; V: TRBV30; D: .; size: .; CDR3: CAFRVSRELFF; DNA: TGTGCCTTCCGGGTCTCCCGGGAGCTGTTTTTT
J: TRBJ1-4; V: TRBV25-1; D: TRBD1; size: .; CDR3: CASSDDRANEKLFF; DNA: TGTGCCAGCAGTGATGACAGGGCTAATGAAAAACTGTTTTTT
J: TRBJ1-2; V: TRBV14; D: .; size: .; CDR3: CASSPGRIHYGYTF; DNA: TGTGCCAGCAGCCCGGGCCGGATTCACTATGGCTACACCTTC
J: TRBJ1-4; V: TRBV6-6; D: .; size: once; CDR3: CASSDSNNEKLFF; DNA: TGTGCCAGCAGCGACAGCAATAATGAAAAACTGTTTTTT
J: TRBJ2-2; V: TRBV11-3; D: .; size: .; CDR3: CASSLFGGANTGELFF; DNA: TGTGCCAGCAGCTTATTTGGCGGCGCGAACACCGGGGAGCTGTTTTTT
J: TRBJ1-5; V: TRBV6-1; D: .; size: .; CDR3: CASRRGSQSNQPQHF; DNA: TGTGCCAGCAGGAGGGGGTCACAGAGCAATCAGCCCCAGCATTTT
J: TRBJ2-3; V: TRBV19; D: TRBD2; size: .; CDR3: CASSIDLPILADNTDTQYF; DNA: TGTGCCAGTAGTATAGACTTACCAATTCTAGCGGATAACACAGATACGCAGTATTTT
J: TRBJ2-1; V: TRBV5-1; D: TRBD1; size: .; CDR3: CASQTERGPNEQFF; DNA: TGCGCCAGCCAGACGGAGAGGGGGCCGAATGAGCAGTTCTTC
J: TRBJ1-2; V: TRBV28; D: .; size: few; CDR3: CASSFGSNYGYTF; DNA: TGTGCCAGCAGTTTCGGGTCTAACTATGGCTACACCTTC
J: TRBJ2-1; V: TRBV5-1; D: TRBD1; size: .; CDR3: CASSLDLTGQGVGDEQFF; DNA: TGCGCCAGCAGCTTGGACCTGACGGGACAGGGGGTCGGCGATGAGCAGTTCTTC
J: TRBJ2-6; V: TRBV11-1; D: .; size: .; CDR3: CASSLTPRSGANVLTF; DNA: TGTGCCAGCAGTCTAACTCCGAGGTCTGGGGCCAACGTCCTGACTTTC
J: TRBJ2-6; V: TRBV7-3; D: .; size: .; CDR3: CASSLTSGSGANVLTF; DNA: TGTGCCAGCAGCTTAACATCCGGATCTGGGGCCAACGTCCTGACTTTC
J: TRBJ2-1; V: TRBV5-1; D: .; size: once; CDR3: CASGGQGSYNEQFF; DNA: TGCGCCAGCGGGGGTCAGGGATCCTACAATGAGCAGTTCTTC
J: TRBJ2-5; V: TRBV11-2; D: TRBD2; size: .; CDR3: CASSATSGGETQYF; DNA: TGTGCCAGCAGCGCGACTAGCGGGGGGGAGACCCAGTACTTC
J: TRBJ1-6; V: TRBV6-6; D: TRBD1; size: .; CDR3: CASSYPTGNSPLHF; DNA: TGTGCCAGCAGTTACCCGACAGGGAATTCACCCCTCCACTTT
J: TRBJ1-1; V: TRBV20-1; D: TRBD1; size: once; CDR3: CSASDRGGAFF; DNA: TGCAGTGCTAGTGACAGGGGTGGCGCTTTCTTT
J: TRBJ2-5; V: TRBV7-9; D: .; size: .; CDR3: CASNPSGETQYF; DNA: TGTGCCAGCAACCCCTCGGGGGAGACCCAGTACTTC
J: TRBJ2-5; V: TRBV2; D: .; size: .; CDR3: CASSVEETQYF; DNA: TGTGCCAGCAGTGTAGAGGAGACCCAGTACTTC
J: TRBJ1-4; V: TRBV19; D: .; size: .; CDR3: CASSTQGALKKLFF; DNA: TGTGCCAGTAGTACCCAAGGGGCATTGAAAAAACTGTTTTTT
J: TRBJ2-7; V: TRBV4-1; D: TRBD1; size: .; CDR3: CASSQEGTGLPYEQYF; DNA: TGCGCCAGCAGCCAAGAGGGGACAGGTCTTCCGTACGAGCAGTACTTC